These 32 T cell receptor beta chains share one sample of origin, sequenced in a study of blood T cell repertoires in COVID-19. The protocol was immunoSEQ multiplex PCR, while the TCRdb copy is restricted to in-frame clones and leaves out a portion. The table lists around 45,000 clones, roughly four fifths of them singletons, with less than 25% in the top ten. Source material: peripheral blood. The receptors come from a woman in her sixties with acute or convalescent COVID-19.

The genes are TRBV5-4 and TRBJ2-7; 8 bases line up with TRBD2. The CDR3 runs 16 residues. The germline V gene has CDR1 SGHNT and CDR2 YYREEE (reference sequence). The junction had 8 bases not matched to a gene; V was cut back by 3 bases and J by 0 bases. CDR3 bases: TGTGCCAGCAGCTCTCCCTCTAGCGGGTTCTCCTACGAGCAGTACTTC. The encoded protein is CASSSPSSGFSYEQYF.

V gene TRBV5-4 combines with J gene TRBJ1-1; no reliable D call. The CDR3 extends over 15 amino acids. Trimming removed 2 bases at V and 3 bases at J, with 14 bases between. CDR1 and CDR2 (germline): SGHNT, YYREEE (reference sequence). This chain's CDR3 is CASSFRAPRDTEAFF. The CDR3 nucleotides are TGTGCCAGCAGCTTCCGGGCCCCGCGGGACACTGAAGCTTTCTTT.

The V gene is TRBV19, the J gene TRBJ2-3; weak D call: TRBD2 (5 bases). The length of the CDR3 is 13 residues. Trimming removed 8 bases from V and 4 bases from J, with 13 bases in between. Germline assignment: CDR1 LNHDA and CDR2 SQIVND (reference sequence). This chain's CDR3 is CASSSRGADTQYF. The CDR3 nucleotides are TGTGCCAGTTCGTCTCGGGGTGCAGATACGCAGTATTTT.

The chain carries TRBV30 and TRBJ1-3, with a weak D call TRBD1 (5 bases). V was clipped by 2 bases and J by 2 bases, with 10 bases between them. Looked up from germline, CDR1 is GTSNPN and CDR2 is SVGIG (reference sequence). The CDR3 has 14 amino acids. CDR3 region: CAWSIWGTGNTIYF. CDR3 coding DNA: TGTGCCTGGAGTATCTGGGGCACTGGAAACACCATATATTTT. The full variable domain, with the rest looked up from reference TRBV30 and TRBJ1-3, is SQTIHQWPATLVQPVGSPLSLECTVEGTSNPNLYWYRQAAGRGLQLLFYSVGIGQISSEVPQNLSASRPQDRQFILSSKKLLLSDSGFYLCAWSIWGTGNTIYFGEGSWLTVV.

This clone occurred a few times. The V call is TRBV5-6, the J call TRBJ2-4; D is perhaps TRBD2 (7 bases). Per germline, CDR1 SGHDT and CDR2 YYEEEE. Trimming pared 2 bases from V and 0 bases from J, leaving 12 bases between. The CDR3 has 16 residues. The CDR3 nucleotides are TGTGCCAGCAGCTTACCGGGGGGCGTAGCCAAAAACATTCAGTACTTC. This sequence encodes CASSLPGGVAKNIQYF. Drawing the rest from reference TRBV5-6 and TRBJ2-4, the complete variable domain is DAGVTQSPTHLIKTRGQQVTLRCSPKSGHDTVSWYQQALGQGPQFIFQYYEEEERQRGNFPDRFSGHQFPNYSSELNVNALLLGDSALYLCASSLPGGVAKNIQYFGAGTRLSVL.

V gene TRBV6-5 combines with J gene TRBJ1-6, with D possibly being TRBD1 (5 bases). CDR1 and CDR2 from the germline V gene are MNHEY and SVGAGI. The V end lost 6 bases, the J end lost 7 bases, and 13 bases lay between the germline ends. This CDR3 region has 14 residues. This chain's CDR3 is CASRAGEWNSPLHF. The CDR3 DNA sequence: TGTGCCAGCAGGGCGGGGGAGTGGAATTCACCCCTCCACTTT.

This clone has more than one count but fewer than ten. This sequence joins TRBV5-1 and TRBJ2-5, with 8 positions matching TRBD1. Losses at the gene ends were 3 bases for V and 4 bases for J; bases not matched to a gene: 2. Germline CDR1 and CDR2: SGHRS and YFSETQ. The CDR3 has 13 residues. CDR3 protein: CASSSRGPETQYF. The CDR3 bases are TGCGCCAGCAGCTCCAGGGGGCCAGAGACCCAGTACTTC.

The chain uses TRBV3-1 (or the pseudogene TRBV3-2) and TRBJ2-6; D is undetermined. Germline lookup yields CDR1 LGHDT and CDR2 YNNKEL (reference sequence). V shed 1 base and J shed 4 bases, with 8 bases lying between them. The CDR3 extends over 15 amino acids. For the CDR3, the DNA is TGTGCCAGCAGCCAAGGCCAGTGGGGGGCCAACGTCCTGACTTTC. Translated, it gives CASSQGQWGANVLTF.

The genes are TRBV2 and TRBJ1-1; D is unclear. CDR3 length: 16 residues. The V end lost 8 bases, the J end lost 5 bases, and 24 bases lay between the germline ends. Germline V lookup: CDR1 SNHLY, CDR2 FYNNEI. CDR3 coding DNA: TGTGCCAGCGAAGCTATTCAGACACCTCAGAGAACTGAAGCTTTCTTT. This sequence encodes CASEAIQTPQRTEAFF.

CDR3 region: CASSLLDRRYEQYF. The CDR3 DNA follows: TGTGCCAGCAGTTTATTAGACAGAAGGTACGAGCAGTACTTC. This rearrangement joins TRBV27 to TRBJ2-7, with a possible D match to TRBD1 (5 bases). There are 14 residues in the CDR3. The V end lost 1 base, the J end lost 4 bases, and 11 bases lay between the germline ends. CDR1 is MNHEY, CDR2 SMNVEV, per germline (reference sequence).

The chain has TRBV12-5 and TRBJ1-3; TRBD1 is a possible D gene (5 bases). This CDR3 contains 16 residues. Germline lookup yields CDR1 LGHNT and CDR2 FRNRAP. The germline V and J ends were trimmed by 10 bases and 0 bases, with 19 bases remaining between them. CDR3 amino acids: CAISTRGTASGNTIYF. CDR3 DNA sequence: TGTGCTATCTCGACCCGCGGGACGGCCTCTGGAAACACCATATATTTT.

The rearrangement links TRBV3-1 (or the pseudogene TRBV3-2) to TRBJ2-7, with D tentatively TRBD1 (6 bases). The germline V gene encodes CDR1 LGHDT and CDR2 YNNKEL (reference sequence). V shed 4 bases and J shed 6 bases, with 19 bases lying between them. This CDR3 comprises 15 residues. The CDR3, as DNA: TGTGCCAGCAGCCGGCCACAGGGCCCACTATCCGAGCAGTACTTC. It codes for CASSRPQGPLSEQYF.

The chain carries TRBV6-5 and TRBJ2-7; maybe TRBD1 (6 bases). V was pared by 6 bases and J by 2 bases, with 14 bases between. CDR3 length equals 14 residues. Germline assignment: CDR1 MNHEY and CDR2 SVGAGI. CDR3 residues: CASRISEGAYEQYF. CDR3 coding DNA: TGTGCCAGCAGAATAAGTGAGGGGGCCTACGAGCAGTACTTC.

CDR3 DNA: TGTGCCAGCAGCTCCCGGGACAGGGTGAGCACTGAAGCTTTCTTT. Residues: CASSSRDRVSTEAFF. The chain couples TRBV3-1 (or the pseudogene TRBV3-2) to TRBJ1-1; 9 nucleotides line up with TRBD1. From germline, CDR1 is LGHDT and CDR2 YNNKEL (reference sequence). The CDR3 consists of 15 residues. Trimming at V came to 5 bases and at J to 4 bases, leaving 8 bases not matched to a gene.

The count of this clone is one. The chain recombines TRBV3-1 (or the pseudogene TRBV3-2) with TRBJ2-7; D remains unclear. The CDR3 loop spans 11 amino acids. Germline V lookup: CDR1 LGHDT, CDR2 YNNKEL (reference sequence). V was pared by 5 bases and J by 5 bases, with 7 bases between. The CDR3 here is CASSNSHEQYF. DNA for the CDR3: TGTGCCAGCAGCAATAGCCACGAGCAGTACTTC.

This clone occurred once. The CDR3 DNA follows: TGTGCCAGCAGCCCGCCGGGGGGGGCCAACGTCCTGACTTTC. It is translated as CASSPPGGANVLTF. The rearrangement joins TRBV7-8 to TRBJ2-6; tentatively, D is TRBD2 (5 bases). Per germline, CDR1 SGHVS and CDR2 FQNEAQ. The V gene lost 5 bases and the J gene lost 4 bases, with 9 bases spanning the gap. This CDR3 region has 14 residues.

This chain uses TRBV9 with TRBJ2-1; weak D call: TRBD2 (6 bases). Trimming took 4 bases from V and 0 from J, leaving 14 bases between them. Germline CDR1 reads SGDLS; CDR2 reads YYNGEE. The CDR3 is made up of 16 amino acids. The CDR3 sequence is CASSSSGRSSYNEQFF. The CDR3 DNA reads TGTGCCAGCAGCTCAAGCGGGCGGAGCTCCTACAATGAGCAGTTCTTC.

This clone was counted a single time. The rearrangement uses TRBV1 and TRBJ1-5. TRBV1 is a recognized pseudogene. The CDR3 runs to 14 residues. Here the CDR3 reads CTSSLNYCNQPQHF. The CDR3 region has the DNA TGCACCAGCAGCCTTAATTATTGCAATCAGCCCCAGCATTTT.

This chain uses TRBV4-1 with TRBJ2-6; D is undetermined. From germline, CDR1 is MGHRA and CDR2 YSYEKL. Between the trimmed V and J ends, which lost 0 bases and 2 bases, there was a span of 5 bases. The CDR3 runs to 15 residues. In DNA form, the CDR3 reads TGCGCCAGCAGCCAAGATCCTACTGGGGCCAACGTCCTGACTTTC. Translation gives CASSQDPTGANVLTF.

The J gene is TRBJ2-3, the V gene TRBV6-4; TRBD2 matches at 8 bases. Germline V gene data show CDR1 as MRHNA and CDR2 as SNTAGT. The CDR3 length is 16 residues. V was clipped by 2 bases and J by 0 bases; unmatched bases: 4. In DNA, the CDR3 is TGTGCCAGCAGTGACGTGCCGGGGGGGAGCACAGATACGCAGTATTTT. Protein sequence: CASSDVPGGSTDTQYF.

J is TRBJ2-7 and V is TRBV6-5; 9 nucleotides line up with TRBD1. With 11 bases clipped from V and 5 bases from J, the junction kept 7 bases outside the gene matches. The CDR3 covers 12 residues. Germline CDR1 reads MNHEY; CDR2 reads SVGAGI. As DNA, the CDR3 is TGTGCCGTAACGGGACAGGGTAACGAGCAGTACTTC. It translates to CAVTGQGNEQYF.

The chain links TRBV3-1 (or the pseudogene TRBV3-2) to TRBJ2-7, with D tentatively TRBD2 (7 bases). V was pared by 11 bases and J by 6 bases, with 17 bases between. The germline CDR1 and CDR2 sequences are LGHDT and YNNKEL (reference sequence). The CDR3 loop spans 12 amino acids. The CDR3 here is CASRGRGGEQYF. DNA of the CDR3: TGTGCCTCCCGGGGAAGGGGGGGCGAGCAGTACTTC.

This sequence joins TRBV6-1 and TRBJ1-1, with no clear D. The germline V and J ends were trimmed by 3 bases and 4 bases, with 15 bases remaining between them. Germline V gene lookup returns CDR1 MNHNS and CDR2 SASEGT. The CDR3 is made up of 15 amino acids. The DNA of the CDR3 is TGTGCCAGCAGTGATTATCAATACGCAGGCACTGAAGCTTTCTTT. Translation gives CASSDYQYAGTEAFF.

The chain combines TRBV5-1 with TRBJ1-6; 10 nucleotides line up with TRBD1. Germline V lookup: CDR1 SGHRS, CDR2 YFSETQ. The CDR3 spans 14 residues. Trimming cost V 4 bases and J 8 bases; bases outside gene matches: 3. CDR3 amino acids: CASSRGTGDSPLHF. CDR3 DNA: TGCGCCAGCAGCCGCGGGACAGGGGATTCACCCCTCCACTTT.

The CDR3 protein is CASSWPGSGGFNEQFF. The CDR3 DNA sequence: TGTGCCAGCAGCTGGCCGGGCAGCGGGGGATTCAATGAGCAGTTCTTC. The genes are TRBV5-6 and TRBJ2-1; TRBD2 agrees at 8 bases. The V segment lost 3 bases and the J segment 6 bases; nucleotides outside the gene matches: 11. Germline CDR1 SGHDT, CDR2 YYEEEE. The CDR3 sequence is 16 residues long.

The chain recombines TRBV29-1 with TRBJ1-1; 10 nucleotides match TRBD1. There are 12 residues in the CDR3. The germline V gene encodes CDR1 SQVTM and CDR2 ANQGSEA. The V gene end was trimmed by 5 bases and the J gene end by 5 bases; junction bases not matched to a gene: 2. DNA of the CDR3: TGCAGCGTTTGGACAGGGGGGACTGAAGCTTTCTTT. This codes for CSVWTGGTEAFF.

This clone is a singleton in its sample. The chain combines TRBV5-6 with TRBJ2-1; D unresolved. V lost 1 base, J lost 2 bases, and 10 bases lay in between. Germline V gene data show CDR1 as SGHDT and CDR2 as YYEEEE. The CDR3 contains 15 residues. CDR3 protein: CASSLFDTTYNEQFF. The CDR3 region has the DNA TGTGCCAGCAGCTTGTTCGATACTACCTACAATGAGCAGTTCTTC.

This rearrangement joins TRBV12-5 to TRBJ1-3; unclear D gene. Deletions cut 2 bases from V and 4 bases from J, with 9 bases between. The CDR3 has 14 amino acids. Per germline, CDR1 LGHNT and CDR2 FRNRAP. The CDR3 here is CASGLLATGNTIYF. In DNA form, the CDR3 reads TGTGCTAGTGGTTTGTTGGCAACCGGAAACACCATATATTTT.

This clone has only a few counts. The rearrangement uses TRBV3-1 (or the pseudogene TRBV3-2) and TRBJ1-1; D is unclear. This CDR3 is 15 amino acids long. Germline CDR1 is LGHDT and CDR2 is YNNKEL (reference sequence). The V and J ends lost 4 bases and 1 base respectively, with 13 bases between them. CDR3 bases: TGTGCCAGCAGCCTTAGGAGCTATGGGAACACTGAAGCTTTCTTT. This codes for CASSLRSYGNTEAFF.

V is TRBV29-1 and J is TRBJ2-1; 10 nucleotides match TRBD1. Germline V gene lookup returns CDR1 SQVTM and CDR2 ANQGSEA. Germline trimming cut 5 bases from V and 8 bases from J; bases unmatched to any gene: 9. The CDR3 runs to 14 residues. The CDR3 region is CSVNRDRGYDEQFF. The CDR3 DNA sequence: TGCAGCGTTAACCGGGACAGGGGTTACGATGAGCAGTTCTTC.

This clone occurred once. The chain carries TRBV18 and TRBJ1-2; D is unclear. Germline loops: CDR1 KGHSH, CDR2 LQKENI. The CDR3 consists of 17 residues. Trimming pared 0 bases from V and 2 bases from J, leaving 16 bases between. The CDR3, as DNA: TGTGCCAGCTCACCACCGGCGGCCGGGAAGCTCAACTATGGCTACACCTTC. Its protein product is CASSPPAAGKLNYGYTF.

This clone was seen a handful of times. V is TRBV19 and J is TRBJ1-2, with D uncertain. The CDR3 is made up of 16 amino acids. From germline, CDR1 is LNHDA and CDR2 SQIVND (reference sequence). V lost 0 bases and J lost 4, with 15 bases in between. The CDR3 region has the DNA TGTGCCAGTAGTATAGAAGCACACCGTCTAGGCTATGGCTACACCTTC. Protein product: CASSIEAHRLGYGYTF.